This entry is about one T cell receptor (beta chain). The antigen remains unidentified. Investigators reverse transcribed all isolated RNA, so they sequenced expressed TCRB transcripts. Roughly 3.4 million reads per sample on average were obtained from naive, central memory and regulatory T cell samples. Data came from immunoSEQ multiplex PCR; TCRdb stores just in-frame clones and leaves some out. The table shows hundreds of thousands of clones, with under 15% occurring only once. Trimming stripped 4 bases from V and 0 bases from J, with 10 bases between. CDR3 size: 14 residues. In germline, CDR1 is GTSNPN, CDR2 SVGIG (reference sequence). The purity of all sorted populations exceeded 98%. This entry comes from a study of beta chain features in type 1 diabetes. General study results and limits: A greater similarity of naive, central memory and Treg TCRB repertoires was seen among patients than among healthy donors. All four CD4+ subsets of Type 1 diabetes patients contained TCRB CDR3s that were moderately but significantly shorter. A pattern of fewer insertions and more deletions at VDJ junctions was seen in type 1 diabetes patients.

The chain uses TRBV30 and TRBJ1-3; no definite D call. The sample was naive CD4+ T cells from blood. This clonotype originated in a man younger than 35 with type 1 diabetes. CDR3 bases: TGTGCCTGGAAGGAGGGAGTCTCTGGAAACACCATATATTTT. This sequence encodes CAWKEGVSGNTIYF.